What follows describes a single T cell receptor (beta chain). Its antigen is not identified. The source of the sample is a study of T cell repertoires in cytomegalovirus infection. V lost 4 bases and J 0 bases, leaving 10 bases between the germline ends. CDR1 LGHNA and CDR2 YSLEER come from the germline V gene. This CDR3 comprises 15 residues. In TCRdb, the reads were re-called with MiXCR into one record per CDR3 protein. The sample has fewer than 850,000 distinct CDR3 sequences, approximately 32% seen once. The chain recombines TRBV4-3 with TRBJ1-3; the D is unclear. The TCR originated in a human donor in good health (CMV status not recorded). Some clones in this sample may be carry-over from other donors' samples. The sample here was cultured CD8+ T cells from PBMCs, taken from culture after CMV antigen stimulation. The CDR3 nucleotides are TGCGCCAGCAGCCGTACAGCGAGCTCTGGAAACACCATATATTTT. This gives the protein CASSRTASSGNTIYF.